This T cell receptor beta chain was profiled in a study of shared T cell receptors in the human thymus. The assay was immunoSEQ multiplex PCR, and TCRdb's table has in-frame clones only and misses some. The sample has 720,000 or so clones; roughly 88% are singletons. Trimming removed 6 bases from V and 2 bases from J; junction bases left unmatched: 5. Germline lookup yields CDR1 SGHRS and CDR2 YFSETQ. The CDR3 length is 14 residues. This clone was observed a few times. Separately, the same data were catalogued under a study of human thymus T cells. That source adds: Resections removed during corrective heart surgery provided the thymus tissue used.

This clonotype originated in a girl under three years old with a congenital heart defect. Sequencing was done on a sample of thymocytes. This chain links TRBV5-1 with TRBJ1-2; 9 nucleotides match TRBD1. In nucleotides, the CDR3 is TGCGCCAGCAACCAACAGGGGGCAAACTATGGCTACACCTTC. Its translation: CASNQQGANYGYTF.